A selection of T cell receptor beta chains follows, all from one sample in a study of T cell changes during pregnancy in multiple sclerosis. The repertoire was sequenced with immunoSEQ multiplex PCR; TCRdb's copy has only in-frame clones and lacks some. The sample carries tens of thousands of clones, over 75% recorded once. The material sequenced was CD8+ T cells from peripheral blood mononuclear cells, taken after pregnancy. These receptors all come from a female donor with multiple sclerosis, enrolled in a pregnancy study. The CDR3 runs from the conserved cysteine through the conserved F or W.

V gene	J gene	CDR3 protein
TRBV5-1	TRBJ2-1	CASSPGLAGEHEQFF
TRBV7-8	TRBJ2-4	CASSLAGLAGVSENIQYF
TRBV4-3	TRBJ2-1	CASSQDLVAGEREQFF
TRBV4-1	TRBJ2-5	CASSLTGGETQYF
TRBV7-8	TRBJ2-7	CASSLGSGWTSVSSEQYF
TRBV27	TRBJ2-3	CASGSGTGHTDTQYF
TRBV19	TRBJ1-4	CASSIGTGSDEKLFF
TRBV11-3	TRBJ2-3	CASSLVQGLGTDTQYF
TRBV25-1	TRBJ2-6	CASSEGQGTLVGANVLTF
TRBV19	TRBJ1-5	CASKWRKGPQHF
TRBV4-1	TRBJ2-1	CASSQEPSDRGLDEQFF
TRBV4-1	TRBJ2-1	CASSQELVYNEQFF
TRBV7-6	TRBJ2-1	CASSLEAKHYNEQFF
TRBV2	TRBJ2-4	CASSDTGTLLGIQYF
TRBV4-3	TRBJ2-7	CASSQERLANTYEQYF
TRBV6-4	TRBJ2-3	CASSIAGEGTDTQYF
TRBV19	TRBJ1-1	CASSTTFVVGPNTEAFF
TRBV4-3	TRBJ2-2	CASSQDGAGGTGELFF
TRBV11-3	TRBJ2-1	CASSSPDRGWSYNEQFF
TRBV6-5	TRBJ1-1	CASSYLRGREDTEAFF
TRBV28	TRBJ2-5	CASSSSGALQETQYF
TRBV19	TRBJ2-6	CASSIDLAGVSGANVLTF
TRBV6-1	TRBJ2-1	CASSEIYGSEQFF
TRBV7-9	TRBJ2-7	CASSSTSSGPYEQYF
TRBV9	TRBJ2-2	CASSVVGTTTDTGELFF
TRBV27	TRBJ1-2	CASSLSGGGNYGYTF
TRBV7-9	TRBJ1-5	CASSLEGAEPQHF
TRBV6-1	TRBJ2-2	CASSDGTGTTGELFF
TRBV5-1	TRBJ2-3	CASSFYAGEGADTQYF
TRBV7-6	TRBJ2-7	CASSLTESYEQYF
TRBV30	TRBJ2-1	CAWSGYGTTREQFF
TRBV29-1	TRBJ1-1	CSVGTEISEAFF
TRBV5-5	TRBJ2-1	CASSFGPVPPGNEQFF
TRBV9	TRBJ1-1	CASSLGGDNTEAFF
TRBV4-2	TRBJ2-3	CASSPRTSASTDTQYF
TRBV2	TRBJ1-5	CASSEITVSNQPQHF
TRBV27	TRBJ2-7	CASRPGTSPYEQYF
TRBV15	TRBJ2-1	CATSREGGHEQFF
TRBV7-6	TRBJ2-1	CASTRDSYNEQFF
TRBV6-5	TRBJ1-1	CASSYRGRNTEAFF
TRBV6-5	TRBJ2-1	CASSYGLYNEQFF
TRBV13	TRBJ2-2	CASSLRHLEGAGELFF
TRBV6-4	TRBJ2-2	CASRGTSGTENTGELFF
TRBV4-2	TRBJ1-2	CASSQGRENSGYTF
TRBV4-3	TRBJ2-5	CASSQDRKTGGWETQYF
TRBV5-6	TRBJ2-1	CASSLGGNLLAGGYNEQFF